This T cell receptor (beta chain) came from a study of blood T cell repertoires in COVID-19. Method: immunoSEQ multiplex PCR; TCRdb's copy keeps in-frame clones and lacks some. The sample gives hundreds of thousands of clones, less than 90% of which show up once; roughly 6.6% is in the top ten. The CDR3 has 18 amino acids. Per germline, CDR1 SNHLY and CDR2 FYNNEI. The junction had 7 bases not matched to a gene; V was cut back by 1 base and J by 0 bases. The sequenced sample was peripheral blood. The rearrangement links TRBV2 to TRBJ2-1; 9 nucleotides align to TRBD1. The TCR sequence derives from a woman aged 55-69 years with COVID-19, enrolled during active disease. This CDR3 is CASSEETGGRSSYNEQFF. The CDR3 DNA follows: TGTGCCAGCAGTGAAGAGACAGGGGGGCGATCCTCCTACAATGAGCAGTTCTTC.